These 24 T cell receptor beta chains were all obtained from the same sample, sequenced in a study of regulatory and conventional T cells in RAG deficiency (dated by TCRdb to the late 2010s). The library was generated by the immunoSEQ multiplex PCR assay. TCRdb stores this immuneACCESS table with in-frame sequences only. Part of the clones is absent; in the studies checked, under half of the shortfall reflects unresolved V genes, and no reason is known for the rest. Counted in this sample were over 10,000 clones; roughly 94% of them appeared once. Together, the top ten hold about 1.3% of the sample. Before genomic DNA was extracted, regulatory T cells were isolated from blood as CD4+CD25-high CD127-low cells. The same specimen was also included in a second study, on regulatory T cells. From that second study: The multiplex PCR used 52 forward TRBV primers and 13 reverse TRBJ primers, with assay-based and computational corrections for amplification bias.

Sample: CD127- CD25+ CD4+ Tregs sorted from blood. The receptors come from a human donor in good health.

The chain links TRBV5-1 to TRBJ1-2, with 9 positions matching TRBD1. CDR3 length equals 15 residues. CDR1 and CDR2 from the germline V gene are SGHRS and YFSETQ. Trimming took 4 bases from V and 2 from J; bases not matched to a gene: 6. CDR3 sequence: CASSPRDRANYGYTF. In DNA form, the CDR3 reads TGCGCCAGCAGCCCGCGGGACAGGGCCAACTATGGCTACACCTTC. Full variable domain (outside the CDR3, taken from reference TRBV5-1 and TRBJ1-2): KAGVTQTPRYLIKTRGQQVTLSCSPISGHRSVSWYQQTPGQGLQFLFEYFSETQRNKGNFPGRFSGRQFSNSRSEMNVSTLELGDSALYLCASSPRDRANYGYTFGSGTRLTVV.

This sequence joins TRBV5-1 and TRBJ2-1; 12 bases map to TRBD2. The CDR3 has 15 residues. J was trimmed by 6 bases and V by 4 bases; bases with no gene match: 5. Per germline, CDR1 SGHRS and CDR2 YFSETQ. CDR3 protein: CASSHGLAGTNEQFF. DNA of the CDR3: TGCGCCAGCAGCCATGGACTAGCGGGGACCAATGAGCAGTTCTTC.

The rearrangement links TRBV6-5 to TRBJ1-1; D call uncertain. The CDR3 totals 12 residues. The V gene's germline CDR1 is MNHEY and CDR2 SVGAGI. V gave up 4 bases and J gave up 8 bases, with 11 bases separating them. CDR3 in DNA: TGTGCCAGCAGTTCATACGCCAGGGAAGCTTTCTTT. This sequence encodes CASSSYAREAFF.

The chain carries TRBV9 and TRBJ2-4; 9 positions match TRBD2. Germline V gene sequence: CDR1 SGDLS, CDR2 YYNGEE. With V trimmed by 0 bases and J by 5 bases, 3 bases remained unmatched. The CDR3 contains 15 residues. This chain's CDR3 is CASSVVAGAQNIQYF. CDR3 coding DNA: TGTGCCAGCAGCGTAGTAGCGGGGGCCCAAAACATTCAGTACTTC.

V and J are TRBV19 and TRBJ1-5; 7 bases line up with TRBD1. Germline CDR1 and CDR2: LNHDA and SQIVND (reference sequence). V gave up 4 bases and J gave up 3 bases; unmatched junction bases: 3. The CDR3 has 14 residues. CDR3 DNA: TGTGCCAGTAGTAGACAGGGCGTCAATCAGCCCCAGCATTTT. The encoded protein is CASSRQGVNQPQHF.

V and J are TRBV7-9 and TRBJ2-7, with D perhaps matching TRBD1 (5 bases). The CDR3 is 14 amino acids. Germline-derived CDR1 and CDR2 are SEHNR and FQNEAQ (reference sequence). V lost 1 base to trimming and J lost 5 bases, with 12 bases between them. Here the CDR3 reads CASSLGQFMNEQYF. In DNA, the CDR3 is TGTGCCAGCAGCTTAGGACAGTTCATGAACGAGCAGTACTTC. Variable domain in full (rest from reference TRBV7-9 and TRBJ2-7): DTGVSQNPRHKITKRGQNVTFRCDPISEHNRLYWYRQTLGQGPEFLTYFQNEAQLEKSRLLSDRFSAERPKGSFSTLEIQRTEQGDSAMYLCASSLGQFMNEQYFGPGTRLTVT.

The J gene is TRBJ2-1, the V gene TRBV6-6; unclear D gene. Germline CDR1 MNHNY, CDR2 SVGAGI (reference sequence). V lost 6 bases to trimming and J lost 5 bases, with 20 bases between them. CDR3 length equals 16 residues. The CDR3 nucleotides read TGTGCCAGCAGCCGCCGTACGCTAGTCGTCCACAATGAGCAGTTCTTC. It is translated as CASSRRTLVVHNEQFF.

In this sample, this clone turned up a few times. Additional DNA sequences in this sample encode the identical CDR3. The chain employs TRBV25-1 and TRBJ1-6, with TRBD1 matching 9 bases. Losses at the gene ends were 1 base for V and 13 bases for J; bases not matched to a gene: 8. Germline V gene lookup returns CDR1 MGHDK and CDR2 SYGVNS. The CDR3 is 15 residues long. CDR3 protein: CASSESGTGISPLHF. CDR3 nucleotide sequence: TGTGCCAGCAGTGAATCCGGGACAGGGATCTCCCCCCTCCACTTT.

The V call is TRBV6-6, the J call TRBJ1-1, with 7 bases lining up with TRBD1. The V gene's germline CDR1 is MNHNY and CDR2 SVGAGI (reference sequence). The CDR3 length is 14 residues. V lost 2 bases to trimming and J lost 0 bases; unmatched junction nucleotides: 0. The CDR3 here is CASSYRGLNTEAFF. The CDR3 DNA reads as TGTGCCAGCAGTTACAGGGGGCTGAACACTGAAGCTTTCTTT.

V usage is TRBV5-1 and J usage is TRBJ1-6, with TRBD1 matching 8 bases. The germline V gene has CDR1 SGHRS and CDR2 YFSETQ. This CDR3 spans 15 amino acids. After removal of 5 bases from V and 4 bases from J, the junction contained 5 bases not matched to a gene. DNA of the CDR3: TGCGCCAGCAGAGAAAGGACAGGGTATAATTCACCCCTCCACTTT. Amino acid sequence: CASRERTGYNSPLHF.

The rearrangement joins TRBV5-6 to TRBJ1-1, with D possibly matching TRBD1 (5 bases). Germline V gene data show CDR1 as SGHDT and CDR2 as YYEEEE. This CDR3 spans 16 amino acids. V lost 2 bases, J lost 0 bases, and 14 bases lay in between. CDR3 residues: CASSFRSGGMNTEAFF. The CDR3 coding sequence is TGTGCCAGCAGCTTTCGATCGGGGGGAATGAACACTGAAGCTTTCTTT. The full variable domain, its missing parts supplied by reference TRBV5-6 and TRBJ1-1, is DAGVTQSPTHLIKTRGQQVTLRCSPKSGHDTVSWYQQALGQGPQFIFQYYEEEERQRGNFPDRFSGHQFPNYSSELNVNALLLGDSALYLCASSFRSGGMNTEAFFGQGTRLTVV.

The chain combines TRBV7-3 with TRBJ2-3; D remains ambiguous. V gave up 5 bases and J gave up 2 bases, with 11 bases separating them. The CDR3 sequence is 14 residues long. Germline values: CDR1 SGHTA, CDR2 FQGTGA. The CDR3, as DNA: TGTGCCAGCAGCCCTCGACTGCACACAGATACGCAGTATTTT. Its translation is CASSPRLHTDTQYF.

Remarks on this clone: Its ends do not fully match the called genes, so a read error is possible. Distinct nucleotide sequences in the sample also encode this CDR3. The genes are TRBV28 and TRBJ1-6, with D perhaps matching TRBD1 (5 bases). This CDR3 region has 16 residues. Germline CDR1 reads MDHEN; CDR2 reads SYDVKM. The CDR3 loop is CASSLQGLVLYSPLHF. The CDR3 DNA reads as TGTGCCAGCAGTTTACAGGGACTAGTGCTCTATTCCCCCCTCCACTTT.

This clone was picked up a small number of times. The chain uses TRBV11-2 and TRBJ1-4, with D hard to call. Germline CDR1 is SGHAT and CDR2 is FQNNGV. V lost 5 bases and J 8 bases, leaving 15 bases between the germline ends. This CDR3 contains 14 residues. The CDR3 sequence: CASSPLLRSEKLFF. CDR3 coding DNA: TGTGCCAGCAGCCCTCTTCTGCGGTCAGAAAAACTGTTTTTT.

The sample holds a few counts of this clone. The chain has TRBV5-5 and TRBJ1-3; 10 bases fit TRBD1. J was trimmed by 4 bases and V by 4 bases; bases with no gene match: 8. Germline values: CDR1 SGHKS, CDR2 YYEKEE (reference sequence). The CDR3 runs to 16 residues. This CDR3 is CASSPDPTGGGNTIYF. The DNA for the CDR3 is TGTGCCAGCAGCCCCGACCCGACAGGGGGCGGAAACACCATATATTTT.

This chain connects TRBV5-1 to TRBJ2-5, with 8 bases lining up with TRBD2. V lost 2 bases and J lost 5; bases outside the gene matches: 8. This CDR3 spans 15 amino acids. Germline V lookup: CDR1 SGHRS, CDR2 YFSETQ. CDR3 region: CASSFGGAVGETQYF. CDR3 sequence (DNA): TGCGCCAGCAGCTTCGGGGGGGCCGTCGGGGAGACCCAGTACTTC.

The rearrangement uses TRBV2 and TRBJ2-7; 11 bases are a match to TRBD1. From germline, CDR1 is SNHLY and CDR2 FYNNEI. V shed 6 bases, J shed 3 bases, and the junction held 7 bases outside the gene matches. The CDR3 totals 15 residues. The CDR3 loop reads CASRRGGTGGYEQYF. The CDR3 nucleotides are TGTGCCAGCAGGAGGGGAGGGACAGGGGGCTACGAGCAGTACTTC.

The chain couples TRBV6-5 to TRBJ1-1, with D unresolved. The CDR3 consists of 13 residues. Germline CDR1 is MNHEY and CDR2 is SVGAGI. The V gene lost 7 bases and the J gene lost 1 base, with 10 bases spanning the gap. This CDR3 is CASMRGRNTEAFF. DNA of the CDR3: TGTGCCAGCATGCGGGGAAGGAACACTGAAGCTTTCTTT.

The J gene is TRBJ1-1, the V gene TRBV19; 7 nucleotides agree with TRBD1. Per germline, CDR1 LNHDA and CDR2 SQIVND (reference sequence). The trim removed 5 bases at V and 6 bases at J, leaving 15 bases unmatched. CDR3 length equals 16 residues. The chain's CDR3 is CASSVPRQGALSEAFF. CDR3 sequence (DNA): TGTGCCAGTAGTGTCCCGAGACAGGGAGCTCTTTCTGAAGCTTTCTTT.

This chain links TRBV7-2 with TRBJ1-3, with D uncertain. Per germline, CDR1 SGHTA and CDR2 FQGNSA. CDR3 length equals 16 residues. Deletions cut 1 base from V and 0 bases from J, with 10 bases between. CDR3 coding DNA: TGTGCCAGCAGCTTAGTATACAGTTCCTCTGGAAACACCATATATTTT. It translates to CASSLVYSSSGNTIYF.

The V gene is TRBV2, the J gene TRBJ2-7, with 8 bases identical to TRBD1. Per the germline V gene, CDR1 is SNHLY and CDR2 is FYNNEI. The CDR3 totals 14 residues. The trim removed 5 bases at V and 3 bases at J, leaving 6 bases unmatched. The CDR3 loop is CASSPTGENYEQYF. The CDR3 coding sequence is TGTGCCAGCAGTCCGACAGGGGAGAACTACGAGCAGTACTTC.

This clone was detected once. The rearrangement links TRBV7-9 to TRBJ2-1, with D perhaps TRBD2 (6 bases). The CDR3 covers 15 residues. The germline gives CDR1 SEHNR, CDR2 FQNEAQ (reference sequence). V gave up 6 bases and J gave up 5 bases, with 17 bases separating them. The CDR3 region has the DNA TGTGCCAGCAGACTCTCCGGGACTGGGAACAATGAGCAGTTCTTC. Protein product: CASRLSGTGNNEQFF.

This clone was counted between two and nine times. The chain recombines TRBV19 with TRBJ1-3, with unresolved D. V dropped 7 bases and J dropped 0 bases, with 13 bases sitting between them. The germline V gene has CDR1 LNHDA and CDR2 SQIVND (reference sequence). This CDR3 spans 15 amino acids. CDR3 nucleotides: TGTGCCAGTACTTCCCGGGGTTTCTCTGGAAACACCATATATTTT. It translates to CASTSRGFSGNTIYF.

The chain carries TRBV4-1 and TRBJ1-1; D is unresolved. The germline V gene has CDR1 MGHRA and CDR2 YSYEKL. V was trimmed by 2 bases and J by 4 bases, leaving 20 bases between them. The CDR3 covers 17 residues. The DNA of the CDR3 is TGCGCCAGCAGCCAATTACGGAGCATCGACTTCGGCACTGAAGCTTTCTTT. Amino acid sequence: CASSQLRSIDFGTEAFF.